Listed below are T cell receptor beta chains from one sample, sequenced in a study of cytomegalovirus exposure and HLA in healthy donors. Data came from immunoSEQ multiplex PCR; TCRdb stores just in-frame clones and leaves some out. The data hold roughly 190,000 clones, with roughly 86% observed a single time. The specimen sequenced was PBMCs. The source is a man aged 35-49 years in good health and CMV-seropositive. The conserved cysteine and the conserved F or W are not part of the CDR3 here. Fields, in order: CDR3 length, V gene, CDR3 protein.

>9|TRBV2
ASSSVYEQY
>14|TRBV4-2
ASSLGLAGVLGEQF
>13|TRBV9
ASSFSTGSQETQY
>14|TRBV5-6
ASFLFGGITYNEQF
>13|TRBV9
ASSFGGGGNTEAF
>13|TRBV19
ASGQGFSGANVLT
>11|TRBV5-5
ASGQLYGNTIY
>12|TRBV19
ASRKGDSQDTQY
>11|TRBV19
ASSSGWNTEAF
>13|TRBV2
ASSPRDRANTEAF
>11|TRBV19
ASKKGTGDEQY
>13|TRBV6-1
ASTQSQLPDNEQF
>14|TRBV5-6
ASSFRGFMLGSPLH
>13|TRBV29-1
SVAGGAYESCEQY
>11|TRBV29-1
SVGGGEGSPLH
>11|TRBV19
ASSGQGGQPQH
>13|TRBV6-5
ASRPGQTNNEKLF
>12|TRBV18
ASSPQAGPNEQF
>14|TRBV6-5
ASSYSSGVPTDTQY
>13|TRBV6-5
ASSPRDRGPFGYT
>10|TRBV19
ASSNPGRGYT
>13|TRBV4-3
ASSQTGTGANVLT
>15|TRBV15
ATSRHRGTSSTDTQY
>12|TRBV28
ASSPMGPRNEQF
>14|TRBV28
ASSPTIAGAAGELF
>16|TRBV28
ASSLGGAIQGLVAEAF
>11|TRBV13
ASSPFAVHGYT
>11|TRBV19
ASSRPGTYEQY
>14|TRBV9
ASSAGGTSTNEKLF
>13|TRBV4-2
ASSPRDSTNYGYT
>11|TRBV6-5
ASSGTSGETQY
>14|TRBV6-1
ASSEAIGEGGYGYT
>14|TRBV5-1
ASSLDLAGGYNEQF
>13|TRBV6-5
ASRPRTGGFQPQH
>14|TRBV5-4
ASSPGTGGGNSPLH
>12|TRBV2
ASNGLAGGNEQY
>12|TRBV7-9
ASSLGQGGYEQY
>12|TRBV10-3
AISESTGGGKLF
>12|TRBV2
ASRKGQAGRGYT
>13|TRBV4-1
ASSHQDSGANVLT
>13|TRBV5-1
ASSPPSGSAHEQY
>15|TRBV30
AWRLGTSGRASDTQY
>13|TRBV19
ASSIGTGNQETQY
>11|TRBV7-8
ASSLSNSYEQY
>12|TRBV27
ASSFSGLNTEAF